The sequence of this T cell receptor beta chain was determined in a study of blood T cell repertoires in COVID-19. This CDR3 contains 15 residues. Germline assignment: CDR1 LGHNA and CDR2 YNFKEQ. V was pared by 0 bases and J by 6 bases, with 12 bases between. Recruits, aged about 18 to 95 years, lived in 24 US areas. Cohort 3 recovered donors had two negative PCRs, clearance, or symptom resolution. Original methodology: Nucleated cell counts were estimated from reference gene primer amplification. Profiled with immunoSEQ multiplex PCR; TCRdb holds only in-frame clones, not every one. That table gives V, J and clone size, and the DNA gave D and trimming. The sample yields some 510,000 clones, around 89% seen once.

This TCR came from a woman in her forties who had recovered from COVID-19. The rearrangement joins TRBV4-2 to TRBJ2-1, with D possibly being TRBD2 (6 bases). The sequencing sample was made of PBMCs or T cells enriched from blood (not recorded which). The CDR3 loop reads CASSQDTSHPNEQFF. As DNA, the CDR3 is TGTGCCAGCAGCCAAGATACTAGCCACCCCAATGAGCAGTTCTTC.